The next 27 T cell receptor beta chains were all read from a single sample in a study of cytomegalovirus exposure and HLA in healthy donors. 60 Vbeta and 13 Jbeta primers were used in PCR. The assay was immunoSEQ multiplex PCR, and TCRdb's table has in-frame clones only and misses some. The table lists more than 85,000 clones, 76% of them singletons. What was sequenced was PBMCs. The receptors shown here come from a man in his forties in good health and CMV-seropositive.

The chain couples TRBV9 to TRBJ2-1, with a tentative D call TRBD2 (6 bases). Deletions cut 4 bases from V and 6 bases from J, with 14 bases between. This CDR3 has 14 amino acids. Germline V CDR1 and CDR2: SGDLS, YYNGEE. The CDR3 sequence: CASSFGGPINEQFF. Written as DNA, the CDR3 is TGTGCCAGCAGCTTCGGGGGTCCTATCAATGAGCAGTTCTTC. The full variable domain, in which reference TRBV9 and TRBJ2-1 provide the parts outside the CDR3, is DSGVTQTPKHLITATGQRVTLRCSPRSGDLSVYWYQQSLDQGLQFLIQYYNGEERAKGNILERFSAQQFPDLHSELNLSSLELGDSALYFCASSFGGPINEQFFGPGTRLTVL.

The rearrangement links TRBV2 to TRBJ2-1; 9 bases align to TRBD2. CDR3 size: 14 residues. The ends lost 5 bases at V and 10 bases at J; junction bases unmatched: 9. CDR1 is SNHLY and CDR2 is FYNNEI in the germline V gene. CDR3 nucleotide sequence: TGTGCCAGCAGTCCGCCCCGGGGACTAGCCGAGCAGTTCTTC. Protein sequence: CASSPPRGLAEQFF.

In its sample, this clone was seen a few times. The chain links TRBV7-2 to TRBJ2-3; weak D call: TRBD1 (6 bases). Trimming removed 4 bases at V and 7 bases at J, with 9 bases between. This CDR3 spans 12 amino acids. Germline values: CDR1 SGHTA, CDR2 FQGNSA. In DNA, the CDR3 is TGTGCCAGCAGCTACAGGGCTAATACGCAGTATTTT. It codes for CASSYRANTQYF.

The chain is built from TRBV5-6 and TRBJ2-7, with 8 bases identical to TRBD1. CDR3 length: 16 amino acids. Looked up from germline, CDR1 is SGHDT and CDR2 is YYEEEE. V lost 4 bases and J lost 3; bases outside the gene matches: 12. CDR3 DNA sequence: TGTGCCAGCAGCCTCGACAGAGGACAGGGTGGCTACGAGCAGTACTTC. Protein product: CASSLDRGQGGYEQYF.

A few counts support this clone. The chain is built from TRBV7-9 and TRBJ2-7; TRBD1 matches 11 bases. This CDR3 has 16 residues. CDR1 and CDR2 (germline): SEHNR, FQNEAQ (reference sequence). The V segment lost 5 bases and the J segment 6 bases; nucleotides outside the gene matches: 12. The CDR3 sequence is CASSRSGGQGALEQYF. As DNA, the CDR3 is TGTGCCAGCAGCCGGTCGGGCGGACAGGGGGCCCTCGAGCAGTACTTC.

In DNA, the CDR3 is TGTGCCAGCAGCGAGGGGACAGGGGGCGCCTACGAGCAGTACTTC. Its translation: CASSEGTGGAYEQYF. This chain uses TRBV5-4 with TRBJ2-7; 12 bases map to TRBD1. The V gene's germline CDR1 is SGHNT and CDR2 YYREEE (reference sequence). V was pared by 4 bases and J by 2 bases, with 4 bases of the junction left unmatched. The CDR3 totals 15 residues.

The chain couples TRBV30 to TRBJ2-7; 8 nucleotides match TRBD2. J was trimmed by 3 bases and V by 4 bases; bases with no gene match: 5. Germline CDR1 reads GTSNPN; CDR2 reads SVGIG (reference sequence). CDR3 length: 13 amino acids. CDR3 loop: CAWTRGGRYEQYF. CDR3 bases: TGTGCCTGGACCCGGGGGGGCCGCTACGAGCAGTACTTC.

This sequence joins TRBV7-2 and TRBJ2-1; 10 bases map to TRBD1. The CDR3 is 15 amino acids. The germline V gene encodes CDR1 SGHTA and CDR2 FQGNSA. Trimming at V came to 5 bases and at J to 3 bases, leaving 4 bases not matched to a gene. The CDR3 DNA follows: TGTGCCAGCAGCCCGGGACAGGGGCGCTACAATGAGCAGTTCTTC. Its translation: CASSPGQGRYNEQFF.

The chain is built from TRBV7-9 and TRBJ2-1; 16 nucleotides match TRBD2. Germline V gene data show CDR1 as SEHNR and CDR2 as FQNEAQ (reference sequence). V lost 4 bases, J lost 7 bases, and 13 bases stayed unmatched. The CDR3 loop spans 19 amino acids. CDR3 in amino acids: CASSSQGGLAGGRGNEQFF. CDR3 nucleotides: TGTGCCAGCAGCTCACAGGGGGGACTAGCGGGAGGGCGAGGGAATGAGCAGTTCTTC. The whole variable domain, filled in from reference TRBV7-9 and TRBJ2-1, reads DTGVSQNPRHKITKRGQNVTFRCDPISEHNRLYWYRQTLGQGPEFLTYFQNEAQLEKSRLLSDRFSAERPKGSFSTLEIQRTEQGDSAMYLCASSSQGGLAGGRGNEQFFGPGTRLTVL.

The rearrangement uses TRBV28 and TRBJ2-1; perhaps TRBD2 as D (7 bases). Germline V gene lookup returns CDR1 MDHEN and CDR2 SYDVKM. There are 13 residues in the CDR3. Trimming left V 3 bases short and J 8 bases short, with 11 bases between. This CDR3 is CASSLGGAYEQFF. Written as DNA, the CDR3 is TGTGCCAGCAGTTTGGGGGGGGCCTATGAGCAGTTCTTC.

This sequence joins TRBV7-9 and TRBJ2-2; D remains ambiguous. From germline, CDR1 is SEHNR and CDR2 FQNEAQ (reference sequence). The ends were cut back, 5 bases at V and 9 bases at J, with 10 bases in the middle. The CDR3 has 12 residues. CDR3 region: CASSLPRRELFF. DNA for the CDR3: TGTGCCAGCAGCCTCCCGCGTAGGGAGCTGTTTTTT.

CDR3: CASSLLAAREQYF. CDR3 DNA: TGTGCCAGCAGCCTGCTGGCGGCGCGGGAGCAGTACTTC. V and J are TRBV11-1 and TRBJ2-5; 7 bases are shared with TRBD2. V was pared by 5 bases and J by 11 bases, with 11 bases of the junction left unmatched. The CDR3 runs 13 residues. CDR1 SGHAT and CDR2 FQDESV come from the germline V gene (reference sequence).

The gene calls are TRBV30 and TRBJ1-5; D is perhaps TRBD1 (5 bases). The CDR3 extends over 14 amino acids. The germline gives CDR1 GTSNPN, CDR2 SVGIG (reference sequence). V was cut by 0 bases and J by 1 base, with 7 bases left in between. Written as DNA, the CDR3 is TGTGCCTGGAGTGTCCGGGGGAGCAATCAGCCCCAGCATTTT. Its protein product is CAWSVRGSNQPQHF.

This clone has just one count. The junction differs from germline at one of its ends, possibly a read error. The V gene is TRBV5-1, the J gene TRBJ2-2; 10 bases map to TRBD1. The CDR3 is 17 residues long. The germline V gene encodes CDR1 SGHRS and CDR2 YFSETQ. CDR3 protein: CARSFPDRGRNTGELFF. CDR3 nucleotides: TGCGCCAGGAGCTTCCCGGACAGGGGGAGAAACACCGGGGAGCTGTTTTTT.

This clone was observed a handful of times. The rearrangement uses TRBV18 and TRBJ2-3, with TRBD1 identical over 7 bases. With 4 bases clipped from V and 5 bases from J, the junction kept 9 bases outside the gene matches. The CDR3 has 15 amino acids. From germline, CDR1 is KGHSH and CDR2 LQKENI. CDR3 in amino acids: CASSRVADREDTQYF. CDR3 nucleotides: TGTGCCAGCTCACGAGTTGCAGACAGGGAAGATACGCAGTATTTT.

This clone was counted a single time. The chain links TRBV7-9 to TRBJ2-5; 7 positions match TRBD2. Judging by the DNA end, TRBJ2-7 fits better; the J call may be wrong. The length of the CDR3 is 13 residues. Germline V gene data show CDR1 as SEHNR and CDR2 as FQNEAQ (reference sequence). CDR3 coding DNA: TGTGCCAGCAGCCACTGGGGGGGGGTCGAGCAGTACTTC. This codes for CASSHWGGVEQYF.

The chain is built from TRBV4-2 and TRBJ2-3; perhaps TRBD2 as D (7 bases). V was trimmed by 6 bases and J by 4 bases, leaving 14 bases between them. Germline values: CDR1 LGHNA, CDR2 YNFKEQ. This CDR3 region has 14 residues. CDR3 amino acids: CASRPGRGSDTQYF. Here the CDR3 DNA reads TGTGCCAGCAGGCCGGGGAGGGGGTCAGATACGCAGTATTTT.

The CDR3 loop is CASSPPRERGTDTQYF. DNA of the CDR3: TGTGCCAGCAGCCCCCCTAGGGAGCGGGGTACAGATACGCAGTATTTT. This chain connects TRBV5-5 to TRBJ2-3, with 7 bases identical to TRBD2. Germline V CDR1 and CDR2: SGHKS, YYEKEE (reference sequence). The CDR3 runs to 16 residues. The ends lost 4 bases at V and 3 bases at J; junction bases unmatched: 11.

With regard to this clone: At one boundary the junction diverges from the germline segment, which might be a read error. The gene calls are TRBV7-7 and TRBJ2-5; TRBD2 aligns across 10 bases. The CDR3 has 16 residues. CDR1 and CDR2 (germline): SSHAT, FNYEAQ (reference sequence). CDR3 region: CASSPTSGTVGETQYF. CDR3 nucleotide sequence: TGTGCTAGCAGCCCCACTAGCGGGACGGTCGGGGAGACCCAGTACTTC.

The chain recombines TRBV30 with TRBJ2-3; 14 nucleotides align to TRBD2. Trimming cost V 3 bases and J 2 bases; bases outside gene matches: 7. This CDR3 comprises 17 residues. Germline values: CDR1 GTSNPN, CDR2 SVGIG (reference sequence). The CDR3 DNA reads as TGTGCCTGGAGGATAGGGGGACTAGCGGGGGCCACAGATACGCAGTATTTT. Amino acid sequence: CAWRIGGLAGATDTQYF.

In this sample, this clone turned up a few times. CDR3 sequence: CASRETGLNTEAFF. The CDR3 DNA follows: TGTGCCAGCAGGGAAACAGGGTTGAACACTGAAGCTTTCTTT. This chain uses TRBV6-6 with TRBJ1-1, with TRBD1 as a possible D gene (6 bases). Germline V gene data show CDR1 as MNHNY and CDR2 as SVGAGI (reference sequence). The CDR3 covers 14 residues. Trimming took 6 bases from V and 0 from J, leaving 11 bases between them.

CDR3 sequence reads: CASTRAGGQETQYF. In DNA, the CDR3 is TGTGCCAGCACCAGAGCGGGGGGGCAAGAGACCCAGTACTTC. The V call is TRBV7-9, the J call TRBJ2-5, with 10 nucleotides matching TRBD2. The ends lost 7 bases at V and 2 bases at J; junction bases unmatched: 4. CDR1 and CDR2 from the germline V gene are SEHNR and FQNEAQ (reference sequence). The CDR3 length is 14 residues.

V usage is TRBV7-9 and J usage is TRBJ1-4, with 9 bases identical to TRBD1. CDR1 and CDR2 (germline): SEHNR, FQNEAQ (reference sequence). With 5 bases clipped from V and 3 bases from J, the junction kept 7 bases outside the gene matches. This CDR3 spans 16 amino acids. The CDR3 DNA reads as TGTGCCAGCAGCCCACAGGGGGCGCAGCCTAATGAAAAACTGTTTTTT. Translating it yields CASSPQGAQPNEKLFF.

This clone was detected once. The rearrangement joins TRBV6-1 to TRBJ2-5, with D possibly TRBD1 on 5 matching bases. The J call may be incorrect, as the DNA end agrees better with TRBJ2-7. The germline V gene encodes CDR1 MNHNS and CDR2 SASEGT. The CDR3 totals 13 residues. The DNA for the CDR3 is TGTGCCAGCAGTGAAACCCAGGGATACGAGCAGTACTTC. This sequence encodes CASSETQGYEQYF.

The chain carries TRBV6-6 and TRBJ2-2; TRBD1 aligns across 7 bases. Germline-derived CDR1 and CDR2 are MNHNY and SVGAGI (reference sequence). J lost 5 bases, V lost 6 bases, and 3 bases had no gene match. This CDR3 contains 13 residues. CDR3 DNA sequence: TGTGCCAGCAGCCCAGGGGGAACCGGGGAGCTGTTTTTT. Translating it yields CASSPGGTGELFF.

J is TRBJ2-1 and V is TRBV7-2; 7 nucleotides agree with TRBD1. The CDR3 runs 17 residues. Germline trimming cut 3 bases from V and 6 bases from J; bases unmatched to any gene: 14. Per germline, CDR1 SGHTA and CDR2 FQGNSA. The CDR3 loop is CASSLGTGTDRLNEQFF. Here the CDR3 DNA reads TGTGCCAGCAGCTTGGGGACCGGGACAGACCGCCTCAATGAGCAGTTCTTC.

The CDR3 loop reads CAWSPDRGAEQYF. The CDR3 nucleotides are TGTGCCTGGAGCCCGGACAGGGGCGCCGAGCAGTACTTC. The V and J genes are TRBV30 and TRBJ2-7; 9 bases line up with TRBD1. This CDR3 region has 13 residues. Germline-derived CDR1 and CDR2 are GTSNPN and SVGIG (reference sequence). After removal of 3 bases from V and 6 bases from J, the junction contained 6 bases not matched to a gene.